Each of the 27 T cell receptor beta chains below was sequenced from the same sample in a study of blood T cell repertoires in COVID-19. Repertoires were generated with immunoSEQ multiplex PCR, while TCRdb's copy carries only in-frame clones and drops some. The profile shows approximately 48,000 clones, approximately 85% of them singletons. The sequenced material came from peripheral blood. These receptors were obtained from a man between 60 and 75 years old with acute or convalescent COVID-19.

CDR3 region: CASSPTTGPDTQYF. The CDR3 DNA reads as TGCGCCAGCAGTCCGACCACAGGGCCAGATACGCAGTATTTT. This chain joins TRBV10-2 and TRBJ2-3; tentatively, D is TRBD1 (6 bases). The CDR3 contains 14 residues. CDR1 and CDR2 from the germline V gene are WSHSY and SAAADI. V gave up 5 bases and J gave up 4 bases, with 13 bases separating them.

The V gene is TRBV28, the J gene TRBJ2-7; 7 nucleotides agree with TRBD1. The CDR3 loop spans 13 amino acids. Trimming removed 3 bases from V and 5 bases from J; junction bases left unmatched: 4. CDR1 MDHEN and CDR2 SYDVKM come from the germline V gene. The DNA for the CDR3 is TGTGCCAGCAGTTTCGCACAGGGGAACGAGCAGTACTTC. This sequence encodes CASSFAQGNEQYF.

About this clone: Its ends do not fully match the called genes, so a read error is possible. This sequence joins TRBV28 and TRBJ1-2; possibly TRBD1 for D (5 bases). Looked up from germline, CDR1 is MDHEN and CDR2 is SYDVKM. The CDR3 runs 12 residues. CDR3 nucleotide sequence: TGTGCCAGCAGTGTCGGGGGAGGAGGCTACATCTTC. It codes for CASSVGGGGYIF.

This chain uses TRBV28 with TRBJ2-3; D uncertain. V gave up 1 base and J gave up 2 bases, with 7 bases separating them. Germline V CDR1 and CDR2: MDHEN, SYDVKM. The CDR3 sequence is 14 residues long. The CDR3: CASSLSLLTDTQYF. CDR3 coding DNA: TGTGCCAGCAGTTTATCGCTACTCACAGATACGCAGTATTTT.

CDR3 sequence reads: CASSPNSPGTGAGELFF. The CDR3 nucleotides read TGTGCCAGCTCACCTAATTCCCCGGGAACGGGCGCCGGGGAGCTGTTTTTT. The V gene is TRBV18, the J gene TRBJ2-2, with a weak D call TRBD2 (5 bases). The CDR3 sequence is 17 residues long. Looked up from germline, CDR1 is KGHSH and CDR2 is LQKENI. V was shortened by 3 bases and J by 6 bases, with 20 bases between the two germline ends.

The chain employs TRBV25-1 and TRBJ1-3, with D maybe TRBD1 (6 bases). CDR1 is MGHDK, CDR2 SYGVNS, per germline. This CDR3 has 15 amino acids. V shed 4 bases and J shed 0 bases, with 10 bases lying between them. The CDR3 sequence: CASSVTGFSGNTIYF. In DNA form, the CDR3 reads TGTGCCAGCAGTGTTACAGGGTTCTCTGGAAACACCATATATTTT.

The chain couples TRBV6-5 to TRBJ1-1; the match to TRBD1 covers 8 bases. J was trimmed by 10 bases and V by 6 bases; bases with no gene match: 10. The CDR3 spans 13 residues. Per germline, CDR1 MNHEY and CDR2 SVGAGI. The CDR3 loop is CASSPGQGIRAFF. Written as DNA, the CDR3 is TGTGCCAGCAGCCCCGGACAGGGAATTAGAGCTTTCTTT.

This clone was seen a few times. The chain uses TRBV6-6 and TRBJ2-7; 8 bases are shared with TRBD1. V shed 5 bases, J shed 9 bases, and the junction held 9 bases outside the gene matches. Germline CDR1 is MNHNY and CDR2 is SVGAGI (reference sequence). The CDR3 is made up of 13 amino acids. CDR3 DNA: TGTGCCAGCAGTCGGGACAGGCCCTTCGTGCAGTACTTC. Translated, it gives CASSRDRPFVQYF.

The CDR3 region is CASSLIVGTGNYEQYF. DNA for the CDR3: TGTGCCAGCAGCTTAATCGTTGGGACAGGGAACTACGAGCAGTACTTC. This rearrangement joins TRBV7-6 to TRBJ2-7; TRBD1 aligns across 9 bases. This CDR3 has 16 amino acids. The V gene's germline CDR1 is SGHVS and CDR2 FNYEAQ. The trim removed 2 bases at V and 3 bases at J, leaving 8 bases unmatched.

This chain connects TRBV7-2 to TRBJ1-6; D may be TRBD1 (6 bases). The germline CDR1 and CDR2 sequences are SGHTA and FQGNSA. The CDR3 contains 14 residues. The V and J ends lost 5 bases and 14 bases respectively, with 19 bases between them. CDR3 region: CASSLQGFSATLHF. CDR3 DNA sequence: TGTGCCAGCAGCCTACAGGGATTTAGTGCCACCCTCCACTTT.

The chain carries TRBV28 and TRBJ2-2; D ambiguous. The germline gives CDR1 MDHEN, CDR2 SYDVKM. With 6 bases removed from V and 1 base from J, the gap between germline ends came to 6 bases. The CDR3 is 13 amino acids. The CDR3 protein is CASSHRNTGELFF. The CDR3 DNA reads TGTGCCAGCAGCCACAGGAACACCGGGGAGCTGTTTTTT.

This clone was seen a handful of times. The rearrangement joins TRBV3-1 (or the pseudogene TRBV3-2) to TRBJ2-2; D may be TRBD2 (5 bases). CDR3 length: 16 amino acids. Trimming left V 4 bases short and J 6 bases short, with 18 bases between. The germline gives CDR1 LGHDT, CDR2 YNNKEL (reference sequence). The DNA of the CDR3 is TGTGCCAGCAGCCTGAAACGGGTACATAGCGCCGGGGAGCTGTTTTTT. It encodes CASSLKRVHSAGELFF.

The rearrangement links TRBV30 to TRBJ1-2, with TRBD1 identical over 7 bases. The CDR3 is 13 amino acids. The trim removed 3 bases at V and 4 bases at J, leaving 5 bases unmatched. Germline V gene data show CDR1 as GTSNPN and CDR2 as SVGIG (reference sequence). As DNA, the CDR3 is TGTGCCTGGAGCCCAGGACAGGTCTATGGCTACACCTTC. Amino acids: CAWSPGQVYGYTF.

This rearrangement joins TRBV7-9 to TRBJ2-2; TRBD2 matches at 8 bases. J gave up 8 bases and V 0 bases, and 14 bases lay outside the gene matches. This CDR3 has 18 residues. Germline-derived CDR1 and CDR2 are SEHNR and FQNEAQ (reference sequence). Written as DNA, the CDR3 is TGTGCCAGCAGCTTAGCGGCGACCTTTGGAGCGGGAGCGGGGGAGCTGTTTTTT. Its translation: CASSLAATFGAGAGELFF.

The V gene is TRBV5-4, the J gene TRBJ1-3, with TRBD1 as a possible D gene (5 bases). Germline V gene data show CDR1 as SGHNT and CDR2 as YYREEE (reference sequence). The CDR3 runs 16 residues. V was clipped by 1 base and J by 3 bases, with 14 bases between them. CDR3 DNA: TGTGCCAGCAGCTTGACGCAGGGTTTGAGTGGAAACACCATATATTTT. Amino acid sequence: CASSLTQGLSGNTIYF. The whole variable domain, filled in from reference TRBV5-4 and TRBJ1-3, reads ETGVTQSPTHLIKTRGQQVTLRCSSQSGHNTVSWYQQALGQGPQFIFQYYREEENGRGNFPPRFSGLQFPNYSSELNVNALELDDSALYLCASSLTQGLSGNTIYFGEGSWLTVV.

This clone came up a few times. The chain carries TRBV5-1 and TRBJ2-7, with D perhaps TRBD2 (7 bases). CDR1 is SGHRS and CDR2 is YFSETQ in the germline V gene. Trimming took 9 bases from V and 0 from J, leaving 19 bases between them. There are 15 residues in the CDR3. CDR3 loop: CATKHEGGGSYEQYF. CDR3 DNA: TGCGCCACCAAGCACGAGGGAGGGGGCTCCTACGAGCAGTACTTC.

The chain recombines TRBV9 with TRBJ2-3; TRBD2 matches at 9 bases. This CDR3 comprises 14 residues. Germline V gives CDR1 SGDLS, CDR2 YYNGEE. The junction had 6 bases not matched to a gene; V was cut back by 4 bases and J by 6 bases. Here the CDR3 reads CASSSAGGPDTQYF. The CDR3, as DNA: TGTGCCAGCAGCTCGGCGGGAGGGCCGGATACGCAGTATTTT. Full variable domain (remainder filled in from reference TRBV9 and TRBJ2-3): DSGVTQTPKHLITATGQRVTLRCSPRSGDLSVYWYQQSLDQGLQFLIQYYNGEERAKGNILERFSAQQFPDLHSELNLSSLELGDSALYFCASSSAGGPDTQYFGPGTRLTVL.

The V call is TRBV6-6, the J call TRBJ1-3; 10 nucleotides match TRBD1. Per the germline V gene, CDR1 is MNHNY and CDR2 is SVGAGI (reference sequence). The CDR3 is made up of 15 amino acids. J was trimmed by 0 bases and V by 7 bases; bases with no gene match: 3. The chain's CDR3 is CASTGDRGSGNTIYF. CDR3 nucleotide sequence: TGTGCCAGCACCGGGGACAGGGGCTCTGGAAACACCATATATTTT.

V and J are TRBV24-1 and TRBJ2-3; TRBD2 matches 8 bases. This CDR3 has 16 residues. Germline V gives CDR1 KGHDR, CDR2 SFDVKD. With V trimmed by 3 bases and J by 5 bases, 9 bases remained unmatched. The CDR3 reads CATSDPAGGVLDTQYF. As DNA, the CDR3 is TGTGCCACCAGTGATCCGGCGGGAGGAGTTTTAGATACGCAGTATTTT.

J is TRBJ2-1 and V is TRBV24-1; TRBD2 might be the D (6 bases). This CDR3 region has 13 residues. Trimming cost V 4 bases and J 6 bases, with 9 bases left between them. Per germline, CDR1 KGHDR and CDR2 SFDVKD. CDR3 region: CATSDRLVNEQFF. The DNA of the CDR3 is TGTGCCACCAGTGACAGACTAGTCAATGAGCAGTTCTTC.

The chain joins TRBV10-2 to TRBJ1-2, with TRBD1 as a possible D gene (5 bases). CDR3 length equals 14 residues. Germline CDR1 WSHSY, CDR2 SAAADI. Trimming stripped 1 base from V and 7 bases from J, with 13 bases between. The chain's CDR3 is CASSEYQGRGGYTF. For the CDR3, the DNA is TGCGCCAGCAGTGAGTACCAGGGCCGTGGTGGCTACACCTTC.

The V call is TRBV25-1, the J call TRBJ2-3, with D unresolved. The germline V and J ends were trimmed by 8 bases and 1 base, with 19 bases remaining between them. Germline-derived CDR1 and CDR2 are MGHDK and SYGVNS. The CDR3 runs 16 residues. CDR3 residues: CASSNIGSFGTDTQYF. The CDR3 DNA sequence: TGTGCCAGCTCCAATATAGGTAGCTTTGGCACAGATACGCAGTATTTT.

The chain joins TRBV6-2 or TRBV6-3 to TRBJ2-2; 11 bases are a match to TRBD1. This CDR3 is 16 amino acids long. Germline trimming cut 6 bases from V and 3 bases from J; bases unmatched to any gene: 6. Germline values: CDR1 MNHEY, CDR2 SVGEGT. CDR3 sequence (DNA): TGTGCCAGCAGCCCTTGGACAGGGGGCTACACCGGGGAGCTGTTTTTT. Translating it yields CASSPWTGGYTGELFF.

The V call is TRBV2, the J call TRBJ2-2, with TRBD2 matching over 12 bases. The CDR3 runs 17 residues. V shed 4 bases, J shed 6 bases, and the junction held 9 bases outside the gene matches. CDR1 SNHLY and CDR2 FYNNEI come from the germline V gene. Written as DNA, the CDR3 is TGTGCCAGCAGTGCCCTAGCGGGAGGGCCGCAGCCCGGGGAGCTGTTTTTT. This encodes CASSALAGGPQPGELFF. The full variable domain, its missing parts supplied by reference TRBV2 and TRBJ2-2, is EPEVTQTPSHQVTQMGQEVILRCVPISNHLYFYWYRQILGQKVEFLVSFYNNEISEKSEIFDDQFSVERPDGSNFTLKIRSTKLEDSAMYFCASSALAGGPQPGELFFGEGSRLTVL.

The chain recombines TRBV4-1 with TRBJ1-3; the D gene is possibly TRBD1 (5 bases). The CDR3 totals 16 residues. Per germline, CDR1 MGHRA and CDR2 YSYEKL. Trimming pared 1 base from V and 2 bases from J, leaving 12 bases between. CDR3: CASSQAGGRTGNTIYF. DNA of the CDR3: TGCGCCAGCAGCCAAGCGGGGGGAAGGACTGGAAACACCATATATTTT.

The CDR3 loop reads CASSLAYGMGQPQHF. CDR3 coding DNA: TGTGCCAGCAGCTTAGCGTACGGGATGGGCCAGCCCCAGCATTTT. The V gene is TRBV7-9, the J gene TRBJ1-5; unclear D gene. Germline V gene data show CDR1 as SEHNR and CDR2 as FQNEAQ (reference sequence). CDR3 length: 15 amino acids. The V and J ends lost 0 bases and 7 bases respectively, with 13 bases between them.

The J gene is TRBJ2-3, the V gene TRBV28; possible D gene TRBD1, 5 bases. CDR1 and CDR2 (germline): MDHEN, SYDVKM. V was trimmed by 6 bases and J by 4 bases, leaving 11 bases between them. The CDR3 loop spans 13 amino acids. The CDR3 region has the DNA TGTGCCAGCAGATCGCAGGGATCAGATACGCAGTATTTT. Its protein is CASRSQGSDTQYF.